A single sample is the source of the 25 T cell receptor beta chains below, sequenced in a study of cytomegalovirus exposure and HLA in healthy donors. Assay used: immunoSEQ multiplex PCR; TCRdb lists only in-frame clones, some missing. The sample shows about 200,000 clones, around 78% of them seen only once. Material: PBMCs. The source is a woman in her late teens or twenties in good health and CMV-seronegative.

The genes are TRBV10-2 and TRBJ2-7; TRBD2 is a possible D gene (5 bases). Trimming pared 3 bases from V and 4 bases from J, leaving 13 bases between. The germline V gene has CDR1 WSHSY and CDR2 SAAADI. This CDR3 has 14 amino acids. The CDR3 spells CASSDLGVQYEQYF. The CDR3 DNA sequence: TGCGCCAGCAGTGATCTGGGAGTACAGTACGAGCAGTACTTC.

This chain links TRBV5-1 with TRBJ1-4; tentative D call: TRBD1 (5 bases). This CDR3 region has 14 residues. V lost 0 bases, J lost 5 bases, and 8 bases lay in between. Per germline, CDR1 SGHRS and CDR2 YFSETQ. The CDR3 protein is CASSLGQINEKLFF. DNA for the CDR3: TGCGCCAGCAGCTTGGGACAGATAAATGAAAAACTGTTTTTT.

This clone appeared once. The chain uses TRBV29-1 and TRBJ1-1, with 9 bases identical to TRBD1. The V and J ends lost 6 bases and 5 bases, in that order; junction bases with no gene match: 7. The CDR3 is 13 amino acids. CDR1 SQVTM and CDR2 ANQGSEA come from the germline V gene. As DNA, the CDR3 is TGCAGCGTCCCGGGACAGGGAGGAACTGAAGCTTTCTTT. Its translation is CSVPGQGGTEAFF.

V usage is TRBV18 and J usage is TRBJ1-2; D is unclear. The germline gives CDR1 KGHSH, CDR2 LQKENI. This CDR3 is 12 amino acids long. V shed 1 base and J shed 6 bases, with 6 bases lying between them. The CDR3 nucleotides read TGTGCCAGCTCACCACTGAACGATGGCTACACCTTC. It yields the protein CASSPLNDGYTF.

The rearrangement uses TRBV28 and TRBJ2-2, with 11 positions matching TRBD2. CDR3 length: 17 amino acids. Germline trimming cut 1 base from V and 1 base from J; bases unmatched to any gene: 2. The germline V gene has CDR1 MDHEN and CDR2 SYDVKM. The CDR3 loop is CASSLYGLAGNTGELFF. As DNA, the CDR3 is TGTGCCAGCAGTTTATACGGACTAGCGGGGAACACCGGGGAGCTGTTTTTT.

This clone was seen once. The chain recombines TRBV5-1 with TRBJ2-1, with D perhaps matching TRBD1 (6 bases). This CDR3 region has 13 residues. Germline CDR1 SGHRS, CDR2 YFSETQ. Trimming pared 4 bases from V and 5 bases from J, leaving 10 bases between. The chain's CDR3 is CASSRNRDNEQFF. The CDR3 DNA follows: TGCGCCAGCAGCAGAAACAGGGACAATGAGCAGTTCTTC.

This clone has only one observation. The V call is TRBV30, the J call TRBJ1-2; a possible D gene is TRBD1 (5 bases). Germline CDR1 reads GTSNPN; CDR2 reads SVGIG (reference sequence). Trimming took off 1 base at V and 1 base at J, with 13 bases between the two ends. This CDR3 comprises 15 residues. The CDR3 region is CAWSGGTPLNYGYTF. CDR3 coding DNA: TGTGCCTGGAGTGGGGGGACTCCACTTAACTATGGCTACACCTTC. Supplemented by reference TRBV30 and TRBJ1-2, the full variable domain reads SQTIHQWPATLVQPVGSPLSLECTVEGTSNPNLYWYRQAAGRGLQLLFYSVGIGQISSEVPQNLSASRPQDRQFILSSKKLLLSDSGFYLCAWSGGTPLNYGYTFGSGTRLTVV.

The rearrangement links TRBV7-6 to TRBJ2-7; D may match TRBD1 or TRBD2 (6 bases each). The CDR3 runs 15 residues. Germline values: CDR1 SGHVS, CDR2 FNYEAQ. Between the trimmed V and J ends, which lost 5 bases and 5 bases, there was a span of 19 bases. The CDR3 loop reads CASSQLVQGGHEQYF. The CDR3 coding sequence is TGTGCCAGCAGCCAATTGGTACAGGGAGGCCACGAGCAGTACTTC.

The chain combines TRBV19 with TRBJ1-5; D uncertain. Deletions cut 3 bases from V and 4 bases from J, with 13 bases between. This CDR3 has 15 residues. Germline CDR1 reads LNHDA; CDR2 reads SQIVND (reference sequence). The chain's CDR3 is CASSISSFDNQPQHF. The CDR3 DNA follows: TGTGCCAGTAGTATTAGCTCCTTCGATAATCAGCCCCAGCATTTT.

This chain connects TRBV30 to TRBJ1-2; a weak D match, TRBD1 (6 bases). This CDR3 spans 14 amino acids. The V end lost 1 base, the J end lost 5 bases, and 14 bases lay between the germline ends. CDR1 is GTSNPN and CDR2 is SVGIG in the germline V gene (reference sequence). This CDR3 is CAWSGEQGRYGYTF. For the CDR3, the DNA is TGTGCCTGGAGTGGGGAGCAGGGGAGGTATGGCTACACCTTC.

V gene TRBV5-6 combines with J gene TRBJ2-7; tentatively, D is TRBD1 (6 bases). The V end was cut by 0 bases, the J end by 2 bases, with 12 bases between. This CDR3 has 15 amino acids. Per germline, CDR1 SGHDT and CDR2 YYEEEE. The CDR3 loop reads CASSLGGTLAYEQYF. The DNA for the CDR3 is TGTGCCAGCAGCTTGGGGGGGACATTAGCCTACGAGCAGTACTTC.

The chain employs TRBV11-2 and TRBJ2-2; D is unresolved. V shed 0 bases and J shed 1 base, with 15 bases lying between them. CDR1 is SGHAT and CDR2 is FQNNGV in the germline V gene. CDR3 length: 18 residues. For the CDR3, the DNA is TGTGCCAGCAGCTTAGATCCTTTCGTCAGTGAGAACACCGGGGAGCTGTTTTTT. Protein product: CASSLDPFVSENTGELFF. The full variable domain, its missing parts supplied by reference TRBV11-2 and TRBJ2-2, is EAGVAQSPRYKIIEKRQSVAFWCNPISGHATLYWYQQILGQGPKLLIQFQNNGVVDDSQLPKDRFSAERLKGVDSTLKIQPAKLEDSAVYLCASSLDPFVSENTGELFFGEGSRLTVL.

The chain uses TRBV9 and TRBJ2-1; D unresolved. Germline lookup yields CDR1 SGDLS and CDR2 YYNGEE. V was pared by 1 base and J by 8 bases, with 4 bases between. The CDR3 totals 11 residues. In nucleotides, the CDR3 is TGTGCCAGCAGCGTAAGCGATGAGCAGTTCTTC. Translating gives CASSVSDEQFF.

This sequence joins TRBV5-1 and TRBJ2-7; 11 nucleotides line up with TRBD1. The V and J ends lost 4 bases and 5 bases, in that order; junction bases with no gene match: 8. Germline V gene lookup returns CDR1 SGHRS and CDR2 YFSETQ. The CDR3 is made up of 15 amino acids. This chain's CDR3 is CASSPGTGGSNEQYF. CDR3 in DNA: TGCGCCAGCAGCCCAGGGACAGGGGGTTCCAACGAGCAGTACTTC.

The CDR3 region is CAWSVASGSYEQYF. CDR3 nucleotide sequence: TGTGCCTGGAGTGTAGCTAGCGGGAGCTACGAGCAGTACTTC. The chain joins TRBV30 to TRBJ2-7, with 10 nucleotides matching TRBD2. Germline CDR1 and CDR2: GTSNPN and SVGIG (reference sequence). This CDR3 has 14 residues. J gave up 3 bases and V 0 bases, and 2 bases lay outside the gene matches. The full variable domain, in which reference TRBV30 and TRBJ2-7 provide the parts outside the CDR3, is SQTIHQWPATLVQPVGSPLSLECTVEGTSNPNLYWYRQAAGRGLQLLFYSVGIGQISSEVPQNLSASRPQDRQFILSSKKLLLSDSGFYLCAWSVASGSYEQYFGPGTRLTVT.

The V gene is TRBV28, the J gene TRBJ1-1, with TRBD1 matching 7 bases. The germline V gene encodes CDR1 MDHEN and CDR2 SYDVKM. The CDR3 length is 15 residues. The J segment lost 7 bases and the V segment lost 6 bases, leaving 14 bases of the junction unmatched. DNA for the CDR3: TGTGCCAGCAGCCAGGGGGGTTTGAGGGAGGTTGAAGCTTTCTTT. This encodes CASSQGGLREVEAFF.

The V gene is TRBV5-1, the J gene TRBJ2-3; tentatively, D is TRBD2 (5 bases). Germline values: CDR1 SGHRS, CDR2 YFSETQ. Trimming pared 4 bases from V and 4 bases from J, leaving 13 bases between. The CDR3 spans 14 residues. The CDR3 spells CASSPRAGADTQYF. The CDR3, as DNA: TGCGCCAGCAGCCCCCGGGCCGGGGCAGATACGCAGTATTTT.

This chain links TRBV7-8 with TRBJ2-5; D might be TRBD1 (7 bases). The CDR3 spans 16 residues. Trimming left V 5 bases short and J 4 bases short, with 20 bases between. Germline lookup yields CDR1 SGHVS and CDR2 FQNEAQ. The CDR3: CASSPRVGQEGETQYF. CDR3 coding DNA: TGTGCCAGCAGCCCACGCGTCGGACAGGAGGGAGAGACCCAGTACTTC.

This clone was seen more than once but under ten times. This sequence joins TRBV10-1 and TRBJ2-1; D gene unclear. Germline V gene data show CDR1 as WNHNN and CDR2 as SYGVQD (reference sequence). Trimming removed 4 bases at V and 3 bases at J, with 10 bases between. The CDR3 is 14 residues long. CDR3 sequence (DNA): TGCGCCAGCAGTGCCGGCCACCGCTACAATGAGCAGTTCTTC. It codes for CASSAGHRYNEQFF.

The chain has TRBV18 and TRBJ2-3, with TRBD2 as a possible D gene (6 bases). Looked up from germline, CDR1 is KGHSH and CDR2 is LQKENI. With 4 bases removed from V and 4 bases from J, the gap between germline ends came to 18 bases. The CDR3 has 16 residues. The CDR3 coding sequence is TGTGCCAGCTCACTCCTACCCCCTCGGAGGGCAGATACGCAGTATTTT. Its protein is CASSLLPPRRADTQYF.

The CDR3 bases are TGTGCCAGCAGTTGGCTCGATAGCAATCAGCCCCAGCATTTT. Its translation is CASSWLDSNQPQHF. The V and J genes are TRBV28 and TRBJ1-5; no clear D. In germline, CDR1 is MDHEN, CDR2 SYDVKM. The CDR3 is 14 residues long. Trimming removed 4 bases at V and 0 bases at J, with 7 bases between. Complete variable domain (other parts from reference TRBV28 and TRBJ1-5): DVKVTQSSRYLVKRTGEKVFLECVQDMDHENMFWYRQDPGLGLRLIYFSYDVKMKEKGDIPEGYSVSREKKERFSLILESASTNQTSMYLCASSWLDSNQPQHFGDGTRLSIL.

This clone was found a few times. The chain uses TRBV7-8 and TRBJ2-7; 8 bases align to TRBD1. With V trimmed by 4 bases and J by 3 bases, 5 bases remained unmatched. This CDR3 is built from 14 residues. The germline V gene encodes CDR1 SGHVS and CDR2 FQNEAQ. The CDR3 spells CASSSRTGNYEQYF. In nucleotides, the CDR3 is TGTGCCAGCAGCTCGCGGACAGGGAACTACGAGCAGTACTTC.

The rearrangement joins TRBV5-1 to TRBJ2-2; D may be TRBD2 (5 bases). V dropped 2 bases and J dropped 1 base, with 12 bases sitting between them. The germline V gene encodes CDR1 SGHRS and CDR2 YFSETQ. There are 16 residues in the CDR3. CDR3 coding DNA: TGCGCCAGCAGCTTCCGGACGACTATGAACACCGGGGAGCTGTTTTTT. Amino acid sequence: CASSFRTTMNTGELFF.

The chain is built from TRBV7-6 and TRBJ2-5, with 8 bases lining up with TRBD2. The CDR3 spans 14 residues. Germline CDR1 reads SGHVS; CDR2 reads FNYEAQ. The V gene end was trimmed by 4 bases and the J gene end by 5 bases; junction bases not matched to a gene: 6. CDR3 amino acids: CASSWGPGGETQYF. The CDR3 DNA is TGTGCCAGCAGCTGGGGACCGGGGGGGGAGACCCAGTACTTC.

The chain joins TRBV25-1 to TRBJ2-7, with a possible D match to TRBD1 (7 bases). The V gene lost 4 bases and the J gene lost 2 bases, with 18 bases spanning the gap. CDR1 and CDR2 (germline): MGHDK, SYGVNS. The CDR3 has 16 amino acids. CDR3 bases: TGTGCCAGCAGTGCCTCCCGCGGGGACAGACCCTACGAGCAGTACTTC. Translation gives CASSASRGDRPYEQYF.